Listed below are T cell receptor beta chains from one sample, sequenced in a study of blood T cells in healthy people across ages. TCRdb reprocessed the 5' RACE reads via MiXCR and lists one record per CDR3 protein. Of 1.5 million to 2 million distinct CDR3 sequences in the sample, around half are singletons; the top ten hold about 2.1%. Sequencing was performed on blood. These receptors were obtained from a middle-aged woman in good health. CDR3s leave out the opening cysteine and the closing phenylalanine or tryptophan. The D gene is left open where the match is weak.

V,J,D,CDR3
TRBV6-6,.,TRBD2,ASRPYSAGGRETQY
TRBV7-2,TRBJ2-3,TRBD1,ASSSPGQGFSDTQY
TRBV6-5,TRBJ1-2,.,ASSFRRLANYGYT
TRBV11-2,TRBJ2-7,.,ASSSGAGLRAEQY
TRBV7-2,TRBJ1-6,.,ASSLRDQIQPLH
TRBV7-9,TRBJ2-7,.,ASSFTGGSGGQY
TRBV6-5,TRBJ2-5,.,ASSPYSKEETQY
TRBV7-3,TRBJ2-1,TRBD2,ASNSSGGSYNEQF
TRBV6-2/TRBV6-3,TRBJ2-3,TRBD1,ASQTGADTQY
TRBV20-1,TRBJ2-1,TRBD2,SASLAGGLYNEQF
TRBV2,TRBJ2-1,.,ASSGQTSGSSYNEQF
TRBV7-2,TRBJ2-5,.,ASSLVQIGRGETQY
TRBV16,TRBJ1-5,.,ASSQFSGRVSSNQPQH
TRBV28,TRBJ2-1,TRBD2,ASSAPERGTHNEQF
TRBV18,TRBJ2-3,.,ASSPPSGVADTQY
TRBV28,TRBJ1-6,TRBD1,ASSSSGTGNSPLH
TRBV7-2,TRBJ2-5,TRBD2,ASSLEGGTRHETQY
TRBV29-1,TRBJ2-3,.,SGGTSHTQY
TRBV20-1,TRBJ2-1,TRBD2,STRGPSGNEQF
TRBV4-1,TRBJ1-6,.,ASSQERGAGSPLH
TRBV5-1,TRBJ1-1,.,ASRPGTGIHTEAF
TRBV4-1,TRBJ1-5,.,ASSQVAESNQPQH
TRBV28,.,.,ASSPGGARGVYEQY
TRBV29-1,TRBJ2-1,.,SVDGWAVGEQF
TRBV28,TRBJ1-2,.,ASSTPGWGGGYT
TRBV27,TRBJ1-5,TRBD1,ASSYTTGRDQPQH
TRBV29-1,TRBJ2-7,.,SVSPSAGRSYEQY
TRBV4-3,TRBJ2-1,.,ASSHDRRAYEQF
TRBV11-1,TRBJ2-6,TRBD1,ASSLSPGGDRVLSGANVLT
TRBV5-1,TRBJ2-5,.,ASSLEVWGRGETQY
TRBV27,TRBJ1-6,TRBD1,ASKLSRDRGSPLH
TRBV7-2,TRBJ2-7,.,ASSYYKTSSYEQY
TRBV4-3,TRBJ1-2,.,ASSQDEGLRYGYT
TRBV6-5,TRBJ1-2,.,ASSYYGAGTNYGYT
TRBV9,TRBJ1-1,.,ASSVSGVVTEAF
TRBV29-1,TRBJ1-4,.,SVLERGTNEKLF
TRBV5-1,TRBJ2-1,.,ASSSRDSYQHEQF
TRBV5-1,TRBJ2-5,.,ASNPGNRQETQY
TRBV20-1,TRBJ2-5,.,SARDIAARETQY
TRBV11-2,TRBJ2-3,TRBD2,ASSHSGGALTDTQY
TRBV15,TRBJ1-4,TRBD1,ATSLKKLAPGQGAFATNEKLF
TRBV24-1,TRBJ2-3,TRBD2,ATLGTSGVPTDTQY